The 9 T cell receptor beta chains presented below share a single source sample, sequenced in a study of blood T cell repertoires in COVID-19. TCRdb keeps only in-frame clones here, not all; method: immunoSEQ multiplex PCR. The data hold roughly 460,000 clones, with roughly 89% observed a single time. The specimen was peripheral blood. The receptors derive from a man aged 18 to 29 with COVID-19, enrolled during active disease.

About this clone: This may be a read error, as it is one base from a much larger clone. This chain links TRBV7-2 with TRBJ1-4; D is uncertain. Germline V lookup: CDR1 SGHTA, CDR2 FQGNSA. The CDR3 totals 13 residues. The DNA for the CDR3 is TGTGTCAGCAGCTTAGGGCGGAGTGAAAAACTGTTTTTT. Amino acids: CVSSLGRSEKLFF.

The CDR3 here is CASSYRTGSTEAFF. CDR3 sequence (DNA): TGTGCCAGCAGCTACCGAACGGGGAGCACTGAAGCTTTCTTT. The chain couples TRBV11-2 to TRBJ1-1; D not resolved. CDR1 and CDR2 (germline): SGHAT, FQNNGV. The CDR3 has 14 amino acids. Deletions cut 4 bases from V and 4 bases from J, with 13 bases between.

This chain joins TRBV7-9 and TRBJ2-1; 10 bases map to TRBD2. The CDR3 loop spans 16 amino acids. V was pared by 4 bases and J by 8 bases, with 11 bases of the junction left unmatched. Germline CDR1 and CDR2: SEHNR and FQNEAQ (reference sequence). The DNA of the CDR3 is TGTGCCAGCAGCTCACTAGCGGGGCTACAACCGCATGAGCAGTTCTTC. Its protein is CASSSLAGLQPHEQFF.

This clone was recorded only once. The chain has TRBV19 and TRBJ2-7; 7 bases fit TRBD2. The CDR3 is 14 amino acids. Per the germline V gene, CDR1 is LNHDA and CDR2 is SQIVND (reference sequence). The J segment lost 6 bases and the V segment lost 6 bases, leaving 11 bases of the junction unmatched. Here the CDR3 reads CASSTTGTGGEQYF. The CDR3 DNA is TGTGCCAGTAGCACAACCGGGACGGGGGGCGAGCAGTACTTC.

The CDR3 DNA reads TGTGCCAGTAGTATCGGGACAGGATGGACTGAAGCTTTCTTT. Encoded protein: CASSIGTGWTEAFF. The chain combines TRBV19 with TRBJ1-1; TRBD1 aligns across 8 bases. Germline values: CDR1 LNHDA, CDR2 SQIVND (reference sequence). J lost 5 bases, V lost 3 bases, and 5 bases had no gene match. There are 14 residues in the CDR3.

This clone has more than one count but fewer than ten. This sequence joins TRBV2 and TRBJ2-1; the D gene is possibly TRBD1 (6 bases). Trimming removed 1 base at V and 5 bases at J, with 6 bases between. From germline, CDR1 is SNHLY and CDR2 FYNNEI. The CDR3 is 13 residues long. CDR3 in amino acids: CASSEDRDNEQFF. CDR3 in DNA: TGTGCCAGCAGTGAAGACAGGGACAATGAGCAGTTCTTC.

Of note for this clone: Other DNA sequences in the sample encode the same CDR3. The CDR3 DNA is TGTGCCAGCAGCCGAGATAGAGACGAGCAGTACTTC. Its translation is CASSRDRDEQYF. V and J are TRBV11-2 and TRBJ2-7; D is uncertain. The CDR3 has 12 amino acids. Between the trimmed V and J ends, which lost 5 bases and 5 bases, there was a span of 10 bases. The V gene's germline CDR1 is SGHAT and CDR2 FQNNGV. The complete variable domain, with remaining parts taken from reference TRBV11-2 and TRBJ2-7, reads EAGVAQSPRYKIIEKRQSVAFWCNPISGHATLYWYQQILGQGPKLLIQFQNNGVVDDSQLPKDRFSAERLKGVDSTLKIQPAKLEDSAVYLCASSRDRDEQYFGPGTRLTVT.

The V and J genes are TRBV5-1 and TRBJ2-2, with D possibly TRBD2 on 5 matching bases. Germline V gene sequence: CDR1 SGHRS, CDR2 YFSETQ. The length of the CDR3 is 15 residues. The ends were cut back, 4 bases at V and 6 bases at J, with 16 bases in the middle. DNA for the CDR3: TGCGCCAGCAGCCCAGAGACTAATCGTGCCGGGGAGCTGTTTTTT. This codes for CASSPETNRAGELFF.

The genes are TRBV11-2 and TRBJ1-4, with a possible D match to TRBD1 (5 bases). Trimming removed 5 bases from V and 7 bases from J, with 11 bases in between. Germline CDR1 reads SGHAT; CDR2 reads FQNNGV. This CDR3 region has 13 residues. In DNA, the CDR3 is TGTGCCAGCAGCCAAATTAGGGGTGAAAAACTGTTTTTT. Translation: CASSQIRGEKLFF.